The entry below describes one T cell receptor beta chain. CDR3 length: 15 amino acids. Deletions cut 0 bases from V and 2 bases from J, with 11 bases between. Looked up from germline, CDR1 is SGHNT and CDR2 is YYREEE (reference sequence). The data derive from a study of cytomegalovirus exposure and HLA in healthy donors. The primer mix had 60 Vbeta and 13 Jbeta primers. Clones were sequenced by immunoSEQ multiplex PCR, and TCRdb holds only the in-frame ones, with some missing. The sample lists approximately 51,000 clones; less than 75% were seen once. The rearrangement links TRBV5-4 to TRBJ1-2; possibly TRBD1 for D (5 bases). Sequenced: PBMCs. This TCR came from a young man in good health and CMV-seronegative. As DNA, the CDR3 is TGTGCCAGCAGCTTGGAATCGGCAGGGAACTATGGCTACACCTTC. Translation: CASSLESAGNYGYTF.